The 12 T cell receptor beta chains given below trace back to one sample, sequenced in a study of blood T cell repertoires in COVID-19. Some clones are missing from TCRdb's copy, which holds only in-frame ones; the method was immunoSEQ multiplex PCR. The sample has fewer than 500,000 clones; roughly 86% are singletons. The sequenced sample was PBMCs or T cells enriched from blood (not recorded which). These receptors all stem from a young man who had recovered from COVID-19.

The chain uses TRBV27 and TRBJ1-2, with D perhaps matching TRBD1 (6 bases). With 5 bases removed from V and 5 bases from J, the gap between germline ends came to 18 bases. Germline loops: CDR1 MNHEY, CDR2 SMNVEV (reference sequence). This CDR3 comprises 15 residues. This CDR3 reads CASSPGQTLGYGYTF. The CDR3 nucleotides read TGTGCCAGCAGTCCCGGACAGACTCTAGGGTATGGCTACACCTTC.

The genes are TRBV5-4 and TRBJ2-5; TRBD1 matches 10 bases. The CDR3 is 17 amino acids. J lost 4 bases, V lost 2 bases, and 11 bases had no gene match. The V gene's germline CDR1 is SGHNT and CDR2 YYREEE (reference sequence). The DNA for the CDR3 is TGTGCCAGCAGCTTCCCGGGACAGGGGAAGGGGCGAGAGACCCAGTACTTC. This codes for CASSFPGQGKGRETQYF.

The table lists this clone with a count of one. The CDR3 region has the DNA TGCGCCAGCATGCCATCGCCGGGACAGGGAAGTGGCTACACCTTC. Its translation: CASMPSPGQGSGYTF. V gene TRBV5-1 combines with J gene TRBJ1-2; 9 nucleotides agree with TRBD1. Germline values: CDR1 SGHRS, CDR2 YFSETQ. V lost 6 bases to trimming and J lost 7 bases; unmatched junction nucleotides: 13. The CDR3 spans 15 residues.

This chain links TRBV5-7 with TRBJ1-1, with a weak D call TRBD1 (6 bases). TRBV5-7 carries the ORF label, with uncertain function. V shed 0 bases and J shed 5 bases, with 11 bases lying between them. The CDR3 is made up of 14 amino acids. The CDR3 coding sequence is TGTGCCAGCAGCTTGGTACAGGGACCGACTGAAGCTTTCTTT. Amino acid sequence: CASSLVQGPTEAFF.

The CDR3 sequence: CASSLVRGGASGDTQYF. Written as DNA, the CDR3 is TGCGCCAGCAGCTTGGTCCGCGGGGGGGCTTCTGGAGATACGCAGTATTTT. The chain links TRBV5-1 to TRBJ2-3; 9 nucleotides line up with TRBD2. CDR1 and CDR2 from the germline V gene are SGHRS and YFSETQ. The J segment lost 5 bases and the V segment lost 0 bases, leaving 10 bases of the junction unmatched. This CDR3 is 17 amino acids long.

The V call is TRBV6-2 or TRBV6-3, the J call TRBJ2-7; possibly TRBD2 for D (6 bases). The CDR3 consists of 14 residues. The germline V gene has CDR1 MNHEY and CDR2 SVGEGT. Trimming removed 6 bases at V and 0 bases at J, with 12 bases between. CDR3: CASSRDGSSYEQYF. In nucleotides, the CDR3 is TGTGCCAGCAGCCGGGACGGGAGCTCCTACGAGCAGTACTTC.

The chain combines TRBV7-9 with TRBJ1-6, with 10 bases identical to TRBD1. The germline gives CDR1 SEHNR, CDR2 FQNEAQ (reference sequence). The trim removed 1 base at V and 1 base at J, leaving 7 bases unmatched. The CDR3 loop spans 19 amino acids. The chain's CDR3 is CASSLVVTGGMSYNSPLHF. The CDR3 nucleotides read TGTGCCAGCAGCTTAGTCGTGACAGGGGGCATGTCCTATAATTCACCCCTCCACTTT.

This clone showed up just a few times. CDR3 in DNA: TGTGCCAGCAGCTTAGGCCCGGACTTGGGCTATGGCTACACCTTC. It translates to CASSLGPDLGYGYTF. The chain recombines TRBV7-9 with TRBJ1-2; the D is unclear. CDR3 length equals 15 residues. The V and J ends lost 1 base and 4 bases respectively, with 13 bases between them. CDR1 and CDR2 from the germline V gene are SEHNR and FQNEAQ (reference sequence).

J is TRBJ1-6 and V is TRBV5-8; D perhaps matches TRBD1 (6 bases). The CDR3 loop spans 13 amino acids. Germline V CDR1 and CDR2: SGHTS, YDEGEE. Trimming stripped 1 base from V and 9 bases from J, with 8 bases between. In nucleotides, the CDR3 is TGTGCCAGCAGCTTGAACAGGGTTTCACCCCTCCACTTT. It is translated as CASSLNRVSPLHF.

As for this clone: Other nucleotide sequences in the sample specify the same CDR3. The chain is built from TRBV7-9 and TRBJ2-3; D gene ambiguous. Deletions cut 0 bases from V and 3 bases from J, with 4 bases between. This CDR3 has 13 amino acids. Germline CDR1 and CDR2: SEHNR and FQNEAQ (reference sequence). The CDR3 spells CASSLARTDTQYF. The CDR3 nucleotides read TGTGCCAGCAGCTTAGCGCGAACAGATACGCAGTATTTT.

V gene TRBV9 combines with J gene TRBJ1-3; D unresolved. CDR1 and CDR2 (germline): SGDLS, YYNGEE. CDR3 length: 12 residues. V was shortened by 7 bases and J by 3 bases, with 8 bases between the two germline ends. The CDR3 nucleotides are TGTGCCAGCGAGGGTATTGGAAACACCATATATTTT. Encoded protein: CASEGIGNTIYF. Together with reference TRBV9 and TRBJ1-3, the CDR3 gives the full variable domain: DSGVTQTPKHLITATGQRVTLRCSPRSGDLSVYWYQQSLDQGLQFLIQYYNGEERAKGNILERFSAQQFPDLHSELNLSSLELGDSALYFCASEGIGNTIYFGEGSWLTVV.

The rearrangement links TRBV5-1 to TRBJ1-6; TRBD1 agrees at 12 bases. The junction had 7 bases not matched to a gene; V was cut back by 4 bases and J by 8 bases. Germline V gene data show CDR1 as SGHRS and CDR2 as YFSETQ. The CDR3 loop spans 16 amino acids. The CDR3 sequence: CASSEGQGARHSPLHF. In DNA form, the CDR3 reads TGCGCCAGCAGCGAGGGACAGGGGGCTAGGCATTCACCCCTCCACTTT.